The present T cell receptor (beta chain) was sequenced within a study of cytomegalovirus exposure and HLA in healthy donors. V lost 1 base to trimming and J lost 5 bases, with 15 bases between them. There are 16 residues in the CDR3. Germline CDR1 and CDR2: SGHDT and YYEEEE. There were likely unrecorded immune exposures, though donors were nominally healthy when sampled. This clone has only a few counts. With 60 Vbeta and 13 Jbeta primers, the PCR was carried out. Produced via immunoSEQ multiplex PCR; TCRdb's table is partial and in-frame only. The sample carries roughly 180,000 clones, about 81% recorded once.

Sequencing was done on a sample of PBMCs. The rearrangement uses TRBV5-6 and TRBJ1-4; D possibly corresponds to TRBD1 (5 bases). The TCR comes from a middle-aged man in good health and CMV-seronegative. The CDR3 spells CASSLPRGGTNEKLFF. CDR3 sequence (DNA): TGTGCCAGCAGCTTGCCCCGGGGGGGGACCAATGAAAAACTGTTTTTT.